The present TCR beta chain was sequenced within a study of T-cell reconstitution after alpha-beta-depleted transplantation in children. The study's findings and limits: It was reported that alpha-beta T cells came from several hundred expanded graft clones (about two months after transplant). After transplant, high TCRbeta diversity at day 60 in some patients arose from surviving recipient T cells and thymic progenitors.

This CDR3 spans 14 amino acids. Trimming removed 1 base from V and 3 bases from J, with 6 bases in between. The V gene's germline CDR1 is MGHDK and CDR2 SYGVNS. Points on this clonotype: Its specificity is not known.

The library targeted TCRbeta and was prepared with unique molecular identifiers. A single record per CDR3 protein comes from TCRdb applying MiXCR to the PCR reads. The repertoire holds approximately 220,000 distinct CDR3 sequences, approximately 15% seen once, with about two fifths in the top ten. The sequencing here drew on PBMCs, mostly from graft donor cells, taken 360 days after TCRalphabeta/CD19-depleted stem cell transplant. This chain connects TRBV25-1 to TRBJ2-2; D not certain. The sequence was collected from a male patient aged 2 to 9 who had a stem cell transplant for acute lymphoblastic leukemia, so the T cells may come from the graft donor. CDR3 loop: CASSEWGDTGELFF. As DNA, the CDR3 is TGTGCCAGCAGTGAATGGGGTGACACCGGGGAGCTGTTTTTT.